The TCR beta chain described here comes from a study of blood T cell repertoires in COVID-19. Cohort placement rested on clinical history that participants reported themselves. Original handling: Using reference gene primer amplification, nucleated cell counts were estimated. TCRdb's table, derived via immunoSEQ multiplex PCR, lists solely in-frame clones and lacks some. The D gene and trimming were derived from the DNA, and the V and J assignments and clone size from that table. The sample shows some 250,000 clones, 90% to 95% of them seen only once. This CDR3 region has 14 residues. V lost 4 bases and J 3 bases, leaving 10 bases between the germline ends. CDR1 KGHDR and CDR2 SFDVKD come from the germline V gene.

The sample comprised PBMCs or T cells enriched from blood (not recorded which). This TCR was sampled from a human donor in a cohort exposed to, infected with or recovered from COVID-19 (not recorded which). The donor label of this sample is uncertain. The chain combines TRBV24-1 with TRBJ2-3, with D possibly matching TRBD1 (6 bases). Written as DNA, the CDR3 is TGTGCCACCAGTGACCTACAGGGAACAGATACGCAGTATTTT. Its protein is CATSDLQGTDTQYF.